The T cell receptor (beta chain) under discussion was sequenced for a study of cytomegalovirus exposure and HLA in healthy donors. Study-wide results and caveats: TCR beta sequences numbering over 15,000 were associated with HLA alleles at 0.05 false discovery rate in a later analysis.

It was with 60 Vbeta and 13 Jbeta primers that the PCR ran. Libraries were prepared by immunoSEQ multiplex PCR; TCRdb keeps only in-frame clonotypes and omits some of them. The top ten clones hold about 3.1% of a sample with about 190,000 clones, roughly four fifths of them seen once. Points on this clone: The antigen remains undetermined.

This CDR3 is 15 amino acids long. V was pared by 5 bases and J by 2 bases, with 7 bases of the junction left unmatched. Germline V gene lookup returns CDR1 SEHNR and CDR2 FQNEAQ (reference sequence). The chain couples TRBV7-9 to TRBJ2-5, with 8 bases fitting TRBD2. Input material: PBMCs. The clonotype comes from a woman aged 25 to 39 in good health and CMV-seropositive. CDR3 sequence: CASSTASGLQETQYF. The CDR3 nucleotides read TGTGCCAGCAGCACCGCTAGCGGGCTTCAAGAGACCCAGTACTTC.